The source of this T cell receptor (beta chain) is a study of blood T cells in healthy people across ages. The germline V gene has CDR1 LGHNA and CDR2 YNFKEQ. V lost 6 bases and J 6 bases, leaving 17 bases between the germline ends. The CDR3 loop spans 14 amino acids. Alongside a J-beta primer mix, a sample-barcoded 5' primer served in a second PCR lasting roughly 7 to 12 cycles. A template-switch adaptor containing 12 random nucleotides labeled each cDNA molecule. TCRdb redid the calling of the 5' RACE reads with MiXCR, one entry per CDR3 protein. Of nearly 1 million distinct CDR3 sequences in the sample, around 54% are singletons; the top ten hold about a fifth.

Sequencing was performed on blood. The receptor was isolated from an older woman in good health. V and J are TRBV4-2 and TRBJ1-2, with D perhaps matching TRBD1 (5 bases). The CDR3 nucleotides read TGTGCCAGCAGTCTCGGACACACGGGAGATGGCTACACCTTC. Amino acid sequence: CASSLGHTGDGYTF.